The T cell receptor beta chain described here comes from a study of blood T cell repertoires in COVID-19. About the research overall: Acute-phase and convalescent COVID-19 samples originated in the United States, Italy and Spain. Sample material is recorded as cDNA or gDNA derived from T cells, B-cell-depleted T cells, or PBMCs.

The CDR3 sequence is 16 residues long. Trimming pared 3 bases from V and 4 bases from J, leaving 18 bases between. CDR1 KGHSH and CDR2 LQKENI come from the germline V gene. Seattle patient enrollment occurred during active infection, with longitudinal follow-up thereafter. In the authors' workflow: Amplifying reference gene primers gave estimates of nucleated cell counts. TCRdb's copy holds only in-frame clones and misses some; the assay was immunoSEQ multiplex PCR. V and J calls plus clone size are reproduced from that table; the DNA served to infer D and trimming. The sample has some 120,000 clones, 80% to 95% seen once; the top ten hold around 2%.

The sample consisted of peripheral blood. The V call is TRBV18, the J call TRBJ1-2; possible D gene TRBD1, 6 bases. The sequence derives from a man aged 45 to 65 with COVID-19, enrolled during active disease. In DNA, the CDR3 is TGTGCCAGCTCACCCAACCGGGACACTTTTTCCTATGGCTACACCTTC. Protein product: CASSPNRDTFSYGYTF.